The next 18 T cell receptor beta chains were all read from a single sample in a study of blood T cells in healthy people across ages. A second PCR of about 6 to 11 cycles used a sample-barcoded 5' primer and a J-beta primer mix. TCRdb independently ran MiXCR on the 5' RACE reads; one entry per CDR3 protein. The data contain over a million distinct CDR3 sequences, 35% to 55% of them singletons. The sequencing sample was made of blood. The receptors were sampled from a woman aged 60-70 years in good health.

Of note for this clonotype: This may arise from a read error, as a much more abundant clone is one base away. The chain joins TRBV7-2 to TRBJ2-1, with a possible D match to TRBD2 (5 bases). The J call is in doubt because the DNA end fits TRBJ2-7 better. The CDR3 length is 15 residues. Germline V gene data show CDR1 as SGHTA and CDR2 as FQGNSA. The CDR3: CASSLTTTLYNEQYF. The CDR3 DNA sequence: TGTGCCAGCAGTCTTACGACTACCCTCTACAATGAGCAGTACTTC.

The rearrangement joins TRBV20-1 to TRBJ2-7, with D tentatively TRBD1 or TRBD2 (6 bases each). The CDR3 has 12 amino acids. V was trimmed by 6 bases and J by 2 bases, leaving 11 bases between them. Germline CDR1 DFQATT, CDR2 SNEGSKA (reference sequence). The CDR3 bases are TGCAGTGCGGAGGAGGGGGCCTACGAGCAGTACTTC. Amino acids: CSAEEGAYEQYF.

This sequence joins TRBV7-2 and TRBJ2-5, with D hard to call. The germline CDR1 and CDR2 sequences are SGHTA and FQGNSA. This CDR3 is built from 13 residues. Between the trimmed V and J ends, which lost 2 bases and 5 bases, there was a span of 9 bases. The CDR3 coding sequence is TGTGCCAGCAGCTTATATTTCAGGGAGACCCAGTACTTC. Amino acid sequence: CASSLYFRETQYF.

CDR3 in DNA: TGTGCCAGTAGTGTCCGAGAAGATGGCTACACCTTC. As protein: CASSVREDGYTF. This chain uses TRBV19 with TRBJ1-2, with D unclear. Trimming removed 5 bases at V and 6 bases at J, with 10 bases between. The CDR3 has 12 residues. Germline CDR1 reads LNHDA; CDR2 reads SQIVND (reference sequence).

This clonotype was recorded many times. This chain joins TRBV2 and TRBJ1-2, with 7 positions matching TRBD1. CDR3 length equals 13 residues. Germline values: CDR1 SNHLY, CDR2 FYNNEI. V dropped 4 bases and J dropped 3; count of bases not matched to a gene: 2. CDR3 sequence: CASSGTGDYGYTF. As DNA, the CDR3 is TGTGCCAGCAGTGGCACAGGGGACTATGGCTACACCTTC.

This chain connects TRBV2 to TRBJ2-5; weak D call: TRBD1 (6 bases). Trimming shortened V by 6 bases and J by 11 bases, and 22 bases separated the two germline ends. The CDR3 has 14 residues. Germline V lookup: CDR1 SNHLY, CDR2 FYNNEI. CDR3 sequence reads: CASSITGTTNEQYF. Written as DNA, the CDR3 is TGTGCCAGCAGCATAACCGGGACAACGAATGAGCAGTACTTC.

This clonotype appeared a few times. The DNA of the CDR3 is TGTGCCAGCGCTATCGACAGGCGCTCCTACGAGCAGTACTTC. Translating it yields CASAIDRRSYEQYF. V is TRBV12-3 or TRBV12-4 and J is TRBJ2-7, with a possible D match to TRBD1 (6 bases). The V end was cut by 8 bases, the J end by 0 bases, with 14 bases between. The CDR3 spans 14 residues.

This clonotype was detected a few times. The CDR3 loop reads CASSLTQTPTEQYF. The DNA for the CDR3 is TGCGCCAGCAGCTTGACCCAGACCCCCACCGAGCAGTACTTC. The genes are TRBV5-1 and TRBJ2-7; D not certain. The V end was cut by 1 base, the J end by 6 bases, with 14 bases between. CDR1 is SGHRS, CDR2 YFSETQ, per germline. The CDR3 has 14 residues.

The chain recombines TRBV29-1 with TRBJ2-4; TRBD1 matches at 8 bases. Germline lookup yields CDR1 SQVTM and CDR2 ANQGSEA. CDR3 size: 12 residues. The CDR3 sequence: CSGGTGGDIQYF. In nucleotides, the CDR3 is TGCAGTGGGGGGACAGGCGGGGACATTCAGTACTTC.

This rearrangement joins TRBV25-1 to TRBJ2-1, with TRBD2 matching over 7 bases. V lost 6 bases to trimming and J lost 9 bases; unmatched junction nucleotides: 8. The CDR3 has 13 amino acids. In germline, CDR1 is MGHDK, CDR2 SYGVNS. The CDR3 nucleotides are TGTGCCAGCAGGAAGCGGGAATTGACTGAGCAGTTCTTC. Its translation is CASRKRELTEQFF.

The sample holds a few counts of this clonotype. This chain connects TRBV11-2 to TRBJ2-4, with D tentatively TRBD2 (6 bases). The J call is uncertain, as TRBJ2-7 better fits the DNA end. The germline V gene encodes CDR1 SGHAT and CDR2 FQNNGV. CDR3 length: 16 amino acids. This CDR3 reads CASSLVGGRGRYEQYF. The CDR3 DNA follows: TGTGCCAGCAGCTTAGTCGGGGGACGGGGTCGATACGAGCAGTACTTC.

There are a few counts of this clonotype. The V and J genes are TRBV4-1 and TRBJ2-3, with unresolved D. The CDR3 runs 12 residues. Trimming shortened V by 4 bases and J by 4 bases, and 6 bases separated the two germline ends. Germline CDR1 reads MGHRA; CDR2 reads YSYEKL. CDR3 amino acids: CASSRVADTQYF. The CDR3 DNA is TGCGCCAGCAGCCGCGTGGCAGATACGCAGTATTTT.

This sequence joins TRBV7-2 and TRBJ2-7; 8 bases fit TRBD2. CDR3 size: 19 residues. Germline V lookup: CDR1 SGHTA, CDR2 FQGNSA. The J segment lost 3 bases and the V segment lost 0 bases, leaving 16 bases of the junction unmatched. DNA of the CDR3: TGTGCCAGCAGCTTAGCGGATTCCCCCTTTCCGGGAGGGAACTACGAGCAGTACTTC. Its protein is CASSLADSPFPGGNYEQYF.

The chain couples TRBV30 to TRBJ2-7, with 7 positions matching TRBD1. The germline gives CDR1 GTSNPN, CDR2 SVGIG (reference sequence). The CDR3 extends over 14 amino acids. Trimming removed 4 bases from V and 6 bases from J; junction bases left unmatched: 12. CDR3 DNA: TGTGCCTGGACCACCGGGACAGAGGGCCGCGAGCAGTACTTC. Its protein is CAWTTGTEGREQYF.

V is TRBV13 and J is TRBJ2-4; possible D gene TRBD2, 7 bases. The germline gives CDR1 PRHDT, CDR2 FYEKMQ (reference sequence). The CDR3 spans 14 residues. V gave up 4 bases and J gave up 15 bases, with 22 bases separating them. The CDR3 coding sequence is TGTGCCAGCAGCTACGAGCGCGGGGGCGGGAATAGGTACTTC. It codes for CASSYERGGGNRYF.

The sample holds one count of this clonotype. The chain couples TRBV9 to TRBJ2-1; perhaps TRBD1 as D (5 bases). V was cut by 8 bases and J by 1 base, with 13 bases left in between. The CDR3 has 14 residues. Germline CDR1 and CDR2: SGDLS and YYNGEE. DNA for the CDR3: TGTGCCAGTGGGGCCCACGGATCCTACAATGAGCAGTTCTTC. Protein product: CASGAHGSYNEQFF.

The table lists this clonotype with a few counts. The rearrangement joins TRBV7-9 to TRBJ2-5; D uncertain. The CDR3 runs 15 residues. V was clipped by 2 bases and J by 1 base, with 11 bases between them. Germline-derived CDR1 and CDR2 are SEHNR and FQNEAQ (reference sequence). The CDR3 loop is CASSLTALLQETQYF. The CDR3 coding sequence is TGTGCCAGCAGCTTAACAGCGTTGCTCCAAGAGACCCAGTACTTC.

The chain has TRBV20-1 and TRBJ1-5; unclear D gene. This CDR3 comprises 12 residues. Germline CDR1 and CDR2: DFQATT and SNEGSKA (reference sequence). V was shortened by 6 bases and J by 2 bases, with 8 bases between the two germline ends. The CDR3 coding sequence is TGCAGTGCATCAAGGGGCAATCAGCCCCAGCATTTT. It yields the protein CSASRGNQPQHF.